The 28 T cell receptor beta chains given below trace back to one sample, sequenced in a study of identical twins. TCRdb passed the 5' RACE reads through MiXCR, listing each CDR3 protein once. The table includes some 790,000 distinct CDR3 sequences, roughly 18% detected once. These data are also associated with another study on T cells expressing NK-cell markers.

The material sequenced was PBMCs. Source of these receptors: a woman younger than 30 in good health.

The table lists this clonotype with a few counts. The V and J genes are TRBV20-1 and TRBJ2-7; D may be TRBD2 (6 bases). Per germline, CDR1 DFQATT and CDR2 SNEGSKA (reference sequence). The CDR3 contains 13 residues. The V end was cut by 3 bases, the J end by 5 bases, with 14 bases between. The CDR3 DNA reads TGCAGTGCTAGCGGTCAGGGAGGCAACGAGCAGTACTTC. Translated, it gives CSASGQGGNEQYF.

This clonotype was seen a handful of times. V and J are TRBV20-1 and TRBJ2-1; D not resolved. CDR3 length: 12 residues. The germline CDR1 and CDR2 sequences are DFQATT and SNEGSKA (reference sequence). V was trimmed by 6 bases and J by 8 bases, leaving 14 bases between them. CDR3 sequence reads: CSALKQYDEQFF. The CDR3 nucleotides read TGCAGTGCCCTGAAACAATACGATGAGCAGTTCTTC.

This chain joins TRBV11-1 and TRBJ2-7; D is perhaps TRBD2 (7 bases). Germline V lookup: CDR1 SGHAT, CDR2 FQDESV (reference sequence). The CDR3 has 16 residues. The V end was cut by 2 bases, the J end by 4 bases, with 18 bases between. The CDR3 is CASSLFATGGPYEQYF. CDR3 DNA: TGTGCCAGCAGCTTATTTGCAACGGGGGGCCCGTACGAGCAGTACTTC.

This clonotype was seen more than once but under ten times. The V call is TRBV20-1, the J call TRBJ2-6; no firm D call. CDR1 is DFQATT and CDR2 is SNEGSKA in the germline V gene (reference sequence). This CDR3 contains 14 residues. V gave up 6 bases and J gave up 0 bases, with 9 bases separating them. The CDR3 DNA sequence: TGCAGTGCGTTTCGGTTCTCTGGGGCCAACGTCCTGACTTTC. It encodes CSAFRFSGANVLTF.

The chain combines TRBV5-6 with TRBJ1-1; 10 bases are shared with TRBD1. Per the germline V gene, CDR1 is SGHDT and CDR2 is YYEEEE. V was pared by 7 bases and J by 4 bases, with 7 bases of the junction left unmatched. The CDR3 consists of 14 residues. DNA for the CDR3: TGTGCCAGCGGAACGGGACAGGGGACCACTGAAGCTTTCTTT. This encodes CASGTGQGTTEAFF.

The sample holds one count of this clonotype. The chain links TRBV29-1 to TRBJ2-6; maybe TRBD2 (6 bases). The CDR3 runs to 16 residues. CDR1 and CDR2 (germline): SQVTM, ANQGSEA. Between the trimmed V and J ends, which lost 6 bases and 0 bases, there was a span of 15 bases. CDR3 sequence (DNA): TGCAGCGTCCCGGGACTTCTCAGCTCTGGGGCCAACGTCCTGACTTTC. Amino acids: CSVPGLLSSGANVLTF.

The sample holds a few counts of this clonotype. The V gene is TRBV10-1, the J gene TRBJ2-2; 8 bases align to TRBD2. CDR3 size: 16 residues. Germline values: CDR1 WNHNN, CDR2 SYGVQD (reference sequence). V shed 1 base and J 4 bases; nucleotides not matched to a gene: 5. CDR3 sequence reads: CASSEYTSGTTGELFF. CDR3 coding DNA: TGCGCCAGCAGTGAGTACACTAGCGGAACCACCGGGGAGCTGTTTTTT.

This clonotype was observed a few times. The chain links TRBV12-3 or TRBV12-4 to TRBJ2-1; D is possibly TRBD1 or TRBD2 (7 bases each). The CDR3 length is 15 residues. The ends were cut back, 6 bases at V and 4 bases at J, with 16 bases in the middle. The CDR3 DNA is TGTGCCAGCAGATCTCAGGGGGGGATTTACAATGAGCAGTTCTTC. It codes for CASRSQGGIYNEQFF.

This clonotype was seen a few times. The chain recombines TRBV20-1 with TRBJ2-3, with 8 bases fitting TRBD2. The CDR3 consists of 15 residues. CDR1 and CDR2 from the germline V gene are DFQATT and SNEGSKA (reference sequence). Germline trimming cut 8 bases from V and 3 bases from J; bases unmatched to any gene: 13. This chain's CDR3 is CSTSPGGGITDTQYF. The CDR3 coding sequence is TGCAGTACCTCTCCCGGCGGGGGGATAACAGATACGCAGTATTTT.

This chain connects TRBV20-1 to TRBJ2-5; 10 bases are shared with TRBD2. Germline trimming cut 5 bases from V and 2 bases from J; bases unmatched to any gene: 8. Germline V CDR1 and CDR2: DFQATT, SNEGSKA (reference sequence). The CDR3 is 15 residues long. Written as DNA, the CDR3 is TGCAGTGCTCAGCGGGAGGGCGGTATGCAAGAGACCCAGTACTTC. This codes for CSAQREGGMQETQYF.

This clonotype has a handful of counts. The chain recombines TRBV24-1 with TRBJ2-3; D is unclear. CDR1 is KGHDR and CDR2 is SFDVKD in the germline V gene. The ends were cut back, 0 bases at V and 4 bases at J, with 4 bases in the middle. The CDR3 is made up of 13 amino acids. The CDR3 coding sequence is TGTGCCACCAGTGATTTGACAGCAGATACGCAGTATTTT. Encoded protein: CATSDLTADTQYF.

This clonotype was detected many times. This chain connects TRBV20-1 to TRBJ2-7, with unresolved D. Germline lookup yields CDR1 DFQATT and CDR2 SNEGSKA (reference sequence). Trimming cost V 3 bases and J 6 bases, with 9 bases left between them. This CDR3 comprises 11 residues. For the CDR3, the DNA is TGCAGTGCTAGTGGACGTCGCGAGCAGTACTTC. Protein sequence: CSASGRREQYF.

This clonotype has just a few counts. The rearrangement joins TRBV10-2 to TRBJ2-5; D gene unclear. The germline gives CDR1 WSHSY, CDR2 SAAADI. Trimming cost V 8 bases and J 5 bases, with 12 bases left between them. There are 12 residues in the CDR3. CDR3 protein: CASREWRETQYF. CDR3 nucleotides: TGCGCCAGCCGAGAATGGCGGGAGACCCAGTACTTC.

This clonotype was seen a few times. V and J are TRBV9 and TRBJ1-6; D unclear. From germline, CDR1 is SGDLS and CDR2 YYNGEE. CDR3 size: 12 residues. Trimming removed 1 base at V and 14 bases at J, with 10 bases between. The CDR3 DNA reads TGTGCCAGCAGCGTAATGGGGAGCACCCTCCACTTT. The encoded protein is CASSVMGSTLHF.

The chain combines TRBV11-2 with TRBJ2-5; TRBD2 is a possible D gene (6 bases). This CDR3 has 18 residues. V dropped 4 bases and J dropped 0 bases, with 21 bases sitting between them. Germline CDR1 SGHAT, CDR2 FQNNGV. For the CDR3, the DNA is TGTGCCAGCAGCTCGCTCCCCCCCTTGGCGGGGTACCAAGAGACCCAGTACTTC. Translating it yields CASSSLPPLAGYQETQYF.

The chain uses TRBV7-9 and TRBJ2-7, with 12 bases aligning to TRBD2. Per the germline V gene, CDR1 is SEHNR and CDR2 is FQNEAQ (reference sequence). The CDR3 is made up of 15 amino acids. V was clipped by 7 bases and J by 2 bases; unmatched bases: 6. The DNA of the CDR3 is TGTGCCAGCACCCCTCTAGCGGGAGGGACCTACGAGCAGTACTTC. Its translation is CASTPLAGGTYEQYF.

This clonotype was seen more than once but under ten times. J is TRBJ2-7 and V is TRBV20-1; 8 positions agree with TRBD2. This CDR3 is 15 amino acids long. J gave up 1 base and V 5 bases, and 10 bases lay outside the gene matches. Germline loops: CDR1 DFQATT, CDR2 SNEGSKA (reference sequence). CDR3 residues: CSAVAGPPRSYEQYF. The CDR3 nucleotides read TGCAGTGCTGTAGCGGGACCCCCTAGATCCTACGAGCAGTACTTC.

This chain uses TRBV6-1 with TRBJ1-1; 7 bases match TRBD1. The CDR3 sequence is 14 residues long. Germline V lookup: CDR1 MNHNS, CDR2 SASEGT. V shed 5 bases and J 2 bases; nucleotides not matched to a gene: 5. In DNA form, the CDR3 reads TGTGCCAGCAGTCTGACAGGGTATAACACTGAAGCTTTCTTT. Its translation is CASSLTGYNTEAFF.

The sample holds a few counts of this clonotype. The V gene is TRBV6-1, the J gene TRBJ2-2; D is possibly TRBD2 (5 bases). V shed 7 bases and J shed 5 bases, with 17 bases lying between them. Germline V lookup: CDR1 MNHNS, CDR2 SASEGT. The CDR3 is 15 amino acids. CDR3 DNA: TGTGCCAGCAAGAGGAGGCAGCAACGGACCGGGGAGCTGTTTTTT. It is translated as CASKRRQQRTGELFF.

This chain links TRBV5-1 with TRBJ1-1; TRBD1 might be the D (5 bases). The germline CDR1 and CDR2 sequences are SGHRS and YFSETQ. V lost 4 bases and J lost 3, with 13 bases in between. CDR3 length: 14 residues. The CDR3 region is CASSGGTGDTEAFF. The DNA for the CDR3 is TGCGCCAGCAGCGGCGGGACGGGAGACACTGAAGCTTTCTTT.

This clonotype was counted once. Mismatch with germline at one junction end may stem from a read error. The rearrangement uses TRBV5-6 and TRBJ2-3; D ambiguous. CDR1 SGHDT and CDR2 YYEEEE come from the germline V gene. This CDR3 is built from 15 residues. The CDR3, as DNA: TGTGCCATCAGCCCCGGCCGGGTCCTCCCAGATACGCAGTATTTT. It translates to CAISPGRVLPDTQYF.

The CDR3 sequence: CASSQDPTGALNTQYF. The CDR3 coding sequence is TGTGCCAGCAGCCAAGATCCAACGGGGGCGCTGAATACGCAGTATTTT. The chain uses TRBV4-2 and TRBJ2-3, with D perhaps matching TRBD1 or TRBD2 (6 bases each). The V gene's germline CDR1 is LGHNA and CDR2 YNFKEQ. The germline V and J ends were trimmed by 0 bases and 7 bases, with 17 bases remaining between them. The CDR3 sequence is 16 residues long.

This clonotype turned up a few times. The chain recombines TRBV12-3 or TRBV12-4 with TRBJ1-2, with D perhaps matching TRBD1 (5 bases). This CDR3 spans 13 amino acids. The ends were cut back, 8 bases at V and 4 bases at J, with 14 bases in the middle. The CDR3 region is CASRRGRAYGYTF. In DNA, the CDR3 is TGTGCCAGCCGGCGAGGCAGGGCCTATGGCTACACCTTC.

The rearrangement uses TRBV14 and TRBJ1-2; D not resolved. The CDR3 covers 14 residues. Germline assignment: CDR1 SGHDN and CDR2 FVKESK. The V end was cut by 4 bases, the J end by 4 bases, with 13 bases between. CDR3 loop: CASSPVGSFYGYTF. CDR3 in DNA: TGTGCCAGCAGCCCGGTTGGATCATTCTATGGCTACACCTTC.

This clonotype was seen only a few times. V is TRBV29-1 and J is TRBJ2-3; no definite D call. Germline loops: CDR1 SQVTM, CDR2 ANQGSEA. The CDR3 consists of 14 residues. V was cut by 5 bases and J by 2 bases, with 14 bases left in between. The CDR3 DNA sequence: TGCAGCGTTCGAAACTCACCGGCCACAGATACGCAGTATTTT. It translates to CSVRNSPATDTQYF.

This clonotype was seen a few times. The chain links TRBV4-2 to TRBJ1-1; no definite D call. CDR1 and CDR2 (germline): LGHNA, YNFKEQ. The length of the CDR3 is 14 residues. V was trimmed by 1 base and J by 1 base, leaving 7 bases between them. The CDR3 sequence: CASSQANRNTEAFF. CDR3 nucleotides: TGTGCCAGCAGCCAAGCGAACCGGAACACTGAAGCTTTCTTT.

The genes are TRBV4-3 and TRBJ2-7; tentatively, D is TRBD2 (6 bases). Looked up from germline, CDR1 is LGHNA and CDR2 is YSLEER. The CDR3 contains 17 residues. The ends were cut back, 2 bases at V and 2 bases at J, with 19 bases in the middle. The CDR3 sequence: CASSQLTPSASPYEQYF. The CDR3 DNA follows: TGCGCCAGCAGCCAACTAACCCCTAGCGCGAGCCCCTACGAGCAGTACTTC.

The chain couples TRBV12-3 or TRBV12-4 to TRBJ2-2; TRBD2 agrees at 7 bases. The CDR3 runs 15 residues. The junction had 12 bases not matched to a gene; V was cut back by 6 bases and J by 8 bases. Written as DNA, the CDR3 is TGTGCCAGCAGCGGGGGGACGGGGTCCATGGGGGAGCTGTTTTTT. It encodes CASSGGTGSMGELFF.